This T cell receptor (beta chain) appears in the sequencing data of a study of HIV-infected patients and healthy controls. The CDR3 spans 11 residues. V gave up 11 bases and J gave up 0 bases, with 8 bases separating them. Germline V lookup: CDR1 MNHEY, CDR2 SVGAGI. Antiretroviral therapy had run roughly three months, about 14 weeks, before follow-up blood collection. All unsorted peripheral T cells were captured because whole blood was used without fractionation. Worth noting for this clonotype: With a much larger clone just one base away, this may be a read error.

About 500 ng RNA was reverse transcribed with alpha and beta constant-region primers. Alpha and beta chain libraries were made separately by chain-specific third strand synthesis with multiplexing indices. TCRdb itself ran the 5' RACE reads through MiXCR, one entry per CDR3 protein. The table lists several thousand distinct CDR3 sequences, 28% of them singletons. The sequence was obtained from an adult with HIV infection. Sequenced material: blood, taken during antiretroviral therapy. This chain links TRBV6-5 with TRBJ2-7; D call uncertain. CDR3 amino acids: CAAHNSYEQYF. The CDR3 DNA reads TGTGCCGCACATAACTCCTACGAGCAGTACTTC.